The 18 T cell receptor beta chains in this list originate from one sample, sequenced in a study of shared clonotypes between healthy human individuals. Assay used: immunoSEQ multiplex PCR; TCRdb lists only in-frame clones, some missing. The sample lists hundreds of thousands of clones, 73% occurring once. The sequenced sample consisted of memory CD4+ T cells sorted from blood. Subset here: CD45RA-negative fraction. The receptors originated from a woman aged 25 to 39 in good health.

J is TRBJ2-7 and V is TRBV6-1; TRBD1 aligns across 9 bases. The CDR3 runs 15 residues. V was clipped by 6 bases and J by 0 bases; unmatched bases: 6. Germline CDR1 reads MNHNS; CDR2 reads SASEGT. DNA of the CDR3: TGTGCCAGCAGCCGGACAGGGGACTCCTCCTACGAGCAGTACTTC. Its translation: CASSRTGDSSYEQYF.

The chain employs TRBV7-2 and TRBJ2-7, with D tentatively TRBD2 (5 bases). Germline-derived CDR1 and CDR2 are SGHTA and FQGNSA. CDR3 length: 14 amino acids. With 1 base removed from V and 4 bases from J, the gap between germline ends came to 11 bases. The CDR3 loop is CASSLVPSRYEQYF. The CDR3 DNA sequence: TGTGCCAGCAGCTTAGTGCCTAGCAGGTACGAGCAGTACTTC.

This clone was found once. The genes are TRBV7-2 and TRBJ2-3; 10 bases line up with TRBD1. The V and J ends lost 0 bases and 1 base, in that order; junction bases with no gene match: 1. Germline CDR1 reads SGHTA; CDR2 reads FQGNSA. The CDR3 runs 16 residues. The CDR3 DNA reads as TGTGCCAGCAGCTTAGCGGGGACAGGGGGCACAGATACGCAGTATTTT. Encoded protein: CASSLAGTGGTDTQYF.

This clone was seen just once. J is TRBJ1-2 and V is TRBV10-3, with no clear D. Germline V gives CDR1 ENHRY, CDR2 SYGVKD. This CDR3 spans 14 amino acids. V dropped 5 bases and J dropped 0 bases, with 10 bases sitting between them. The chain's CDR3 is CAISSGGTNYGYTF. The DNA for the CDR3 is TGTGCCATCAGTTCGGGCGGAACTAACTATGGCTACACCTTC.

V is TRBV9 and J is TRBJ2-7, with no clear D. CDR3 size: 12 residues. From germline, CDR1 is SGDLS and CDR2 YYNGEE. Trimming left V 0 bases short and J 3 bases short, with 4 bases between. The CDR3 DNA sequence: TGTGCCAGCAGCGTAGGATACTACGAGCAGTACTTC. This gives the protein CASSVGYYEQYF.

The chain carries TRBV11-2 and TRBJ1-1; 9 bases map to TRBD1. V lost 6 bases and J lost 11; bases outside the gene matches: 7. Germline CDR1 is SGHAT and CDR2 is FQNNGV. CDR3 length equals 12 residues. The CDR3 sequence: CASSWGQGLAFF. The CDR3 DNA follows: TGTGCCAGCAGTTGGGGACAGGGTTTGGCTTTCTTT.

This clone has more than one count but fewer than ten. V and J are TRBV11-1 and TRBJ2-5; D possibly corresponds to TRBD1 (6 bases). The CDR3 is 12 amino acids. V was shortened by 6 bases and J by 7 bases, with 12 bases between the two germline ends. The germline CDR1 and CDR2 sequences are SGHAT and FQDESV (reference sequence). The CDR3 DNA reads as TGTGCCAGCAGTCCACAGGGAAGGACCCAGTACTTC. As protein: CASSPQGRTQYF.

This clone has at least ten counts. The gene calls are TRBV5-1 and TRBJ2-2, with 13 bases fitting TRBD2. CDR3 size: 16 residues. Germline V gene sequence: CDR1 SGHRS, CDR2 YFSETQ. Trimming took 3 bases from V and 8 from J; bases not matched to a gene: 7. CDR3 nucleotide sequence: TGCGCCAGCAGCTCCAGTGGGACTAGCGGGATGGGGGAGCTGTTTTTT. It specifies CASSSSGTSGMGELFF.

The table lists this clone with a few counts. This chain uses TRBV28 with TRBJ2-5, with 8 positions matching TRBD1. The CDR3 spans 14 residues. The V gene's germline CDR1 is MDHEN and CDR2 SYDVKM. Trimming removed 8 bases from V and 5 bases from J; junction bases left unmatched: 10. CDR3 in amino acids: CASLTPTGVETQYF. The DNA for the CDR3 is TGTGCCAGCCTAACCCCGACAGGGGTGGAGACCCAGTACTTC.

The CDR3 region has the DNA TGTGCCAGCAGCCGATTGACTAGCGGGAGTTACACAGATACGCAGTATTTT. It translates to CASSRLTSGSYTDTQYF. This sequence joins TRBV28 and TRBJ2-3, with TRBD2 identical over 12 bases. There are 17 residues in the CDR3. J gave up 2 bases and V 6 bases, and 9 bases lay outside the gene matches. Germline V CDR1 and CDR2: MDHEN, SYDVKM.

The V call is TRBV11-2, the J call TRBJ2-7; no definite D call. Per germline, CDR1 SGHAT and CDR2 FQNNGV. The ends were cut back, 4 bases at V and 7 bases at J, with 8 bases in the middle. The CDR3 length is 11 residues. CDR3: CASSSTREQYF. The CDR3, as DNA: TGTGCCAGCAGCTCTACACGAGAGCAGTACTTC.

This sequence joins TRBV6-1 and TRBJ2-4; 7 bases map to TRBD2. The CDR3 has 14 residues. Germline CDR1 is MNHNS and CDR2 is SASEGT. Trimming cost V 5 bases and J 1 base; bases outside gene matches: 2. CDR3 sequence (DNA): TGTGCCAGCAGTCACGGGGGGGCCAAAAACATTCAGTACTTC. It codes for CASSHGGAKNIQYF.

A note on this clone: Other DNA variants within this sample encode the same CDR3. This sequence joins TRBV28 and TRBJ2-7; TRBD1 is a possible D gene (5 bases). The ends were cut back, 5 bases at V and 4 bases at J, with 9 bases in the middle. The germline V gene encodes CDR1 MDHEN and CDR2 SYDVKM. The CDR3 consists of 12 residues. CDR3 in amino acids: CASSTTVYEQYF. CDR3 coding DNA: TGTGCCAGCAGTACGACAGTTTACGAGCAGTACTTC.

The rearrangement uses TRBV27 and TRBJ2-3, with 10 nucleotides matching TRBD2. J lost 2 bases, V lost 4 bases, and 6 bases had no gene match. The CDR3 runs to 16 residues. From germline, CDR1 is MNHEY and CDR2 SMNVEV (reference sequence). The CDR3 bases are TGTGCCAGCAGTTCCCGGACTAGCGGATACACAGATACGCAGTATTTT. Its protein product is CASSSRTSGYTDTQYF.

V and J are TRBV5-6 and TRBJ2-2; TRBD2 is a possible D gene (6 bases). V was clipped by 2 bases and J by 0 bases, with 11 bases between them. Germline loops: CDR1 SGHDT, CDR2 YYEEEE. The CDR3 covers 16 residues. The CDR3 loop is CASSLLTGANTGELFF. As DNA, the CDR3 is TGTGCCAGCAGCTTACTTACGGGGGCGAACACCGGGGAGCTGTTTTTT.

This chain connects TRBV27 to TRBJ2-1; possible D gene TRBD2, 6 bases. Germline V lookup: CDR1 MNHEY, CDR2 SMNVEV (reference sequence). There are 15 residues in the CDR3. Trimming pared 5 bases from V and 5 bases from J, leaving 16 bases between. CDR3 DNA: TGTGCCAGCAGTCCCGGGACTCTGCCCAACAATGAGCAGTTCTTC. Protein sequence: CASSPGTLPNNEQFF.

This chain joins TRBV6-1 and TRBJ2-5, with a tentative D call TRBD1 (5 bases). The length of the CDR3 is 13 residues. The V end was cut by 6 bases, the J end by 3 bases, with 11 bases between. Germline V gene lookup returns CDR1 MNHNS and CDR2 SASEGT. In DNA, the CDR3 is TGTGCCAGCAGAAAGACGACAGAAGAGACCCAGTACTTC. Translating it yields CASRKTTEETQYF.

This clone was observed at least ten times. Other DNA sequences within the sample encode an identical CDR3. The V gene is TRBV7-3, the J gene TRBJ2-1, with TRBD2 matching over 7 bases. V shed 1 base, J shed 8 bases, and the junction held 2 bases outside the gene matches. This CDR3 has 13 residues. Germline loops: CDR1 SGHTA, CDR2 FQGTGA. CDR3: CASSLSGSDEQFF. As DNA, the CDR3 is TGTGCCAGCAGCTTAAGCGGGAGCGATGAGCAGTTCTTC. Together with reference TRBV7-3 and TRBJ2-1, the CDR3 gives the full variable domain: GAGVSQTPSNKVTEKGKYVELRCDPISGHTALYWYRQSLGQGPEFLIYFQGTGAADDSGLPNDRFFAVRPEGSVSTLKIQRTERGDSAVYLCASSLSGSDEQFFGPGTRLTVL.